Each of the 26 T cell receptor beta chains below was sequenced from the same sample in a study of shared clonotypes between healthy human individuals. This table comes from immunoSEQ multiplex PCR, and its TCRdb copy is limited to in-frame clones, with some not included. The data hold a few million clones, with around nine tenths observed a single time. Sequenced input: naive CD4+ T cells sorted from blood. The subset: CD45RA+ positively selected. The receptors were gathered from a man aged 18 to 30 in good health.

This rearrangement joins TRBV5-1 to TRBJ2-1, with D perhaps matching TRBD2 (6 bases). V lost 0 bases and J 3 bases, leaving 10 bases between the germline ends. The CDR3 loop spans 15 amino acids. Germline V gene lookup returns CDR1 SGHRS and CDR2 YFSETQ. The CDR3 protein is CASSLEGRGYNEQFF. In DNA, the CDR3 is TGCGCCAGCAGCTTGGAGGGGCGGGGCTACAATGAGCAGTTCTTC.

J is TRBJ1-4 and V is TRBV4-3, with TRBD1 as a possible D gene (5 bases). This CDR3 contains 17 residues. With 0 bases removed from V and 12 bases from J, the gap between germline ends came to 23 bases. Germline V lookup: CDR1 LGHNA, CDR2 YSLEER. The CDR3 nucleotides read TGCGCCAGCAGCCAAGACATCCGGGAGGGGAAAACTGTTGAACTGTTTTTT. Translating gives CASSQDIREGKTVELFF.

The chain has TRBV28 and TRBJ1-2; 9 bases agree with TRBD1. There are 18 residues in the CDR3. After removal of 4 bases from V and 3 bases from J, the junction contained 15 bases not matched to a gene. Germline assignment: CDR1 MDHEN and CDR2 SYDVKM. CDR3 DNA sequence: TGTGCCAGCAGTTATCCCGGGACAGGGTACAACCCTCACTATGGCTACACCTTC. This gives the protein CASSYPGTGYNPHYGYTF.

For this clone: The identical CDR3 is also encoded by other nucleotide sequences in the sample. V usage is TRBV6-1 and J usage is TRBJ1-5, with 7 bases identical to TRBD1. The V gene's germline CDR1 is MNHNS and CDR2 SASEGT. With 4 bases clipped from V and 2 bases from J, the junction kept 5 bases outside the gene matches. This CDR3 comprises 15 residues. CDR3 residues: CASSGETGGNQPQHF. In DNA, the CDR3 is TGTGCCAGCAGTGGAGAAACAGGGGGCAATCAGCCCCAGCATTTT.

This clone has only a few counts. The V and J genes are TRBV18 and TRBJ1-4; D is ambiguous. CDR1 is KGHSH and CDR2 is LQKENI in the germline V gene. The CDR3 has 14 residues. V was shortened by 3 bases and J by 8 bases, with 13 bases between the two germline ends. CDR3 loop: CASSPSGPGEKLFF. The DNA for the CDR3 is TGTGCCAGCTCACCTTCCGGGCCGGGCGAAAAACTGTTTTTT. The variable domain in full, completed from reference TRBV18 and TRBJ1-4, reads NAGVMQNPRHLVRRRGQEARLRCSPMKGHSHVYWYRQLPEEGLKFMVYLQKENIIDESGMPKERFSAEFPKEGPSILRIQQVVRGDSAAYFCASSPSGPGEKLFFGSGTQLSVL.

This chain joins TRBV10-3 and TRBJ2-5, with TRBD2 matching 8 bases. The J call is in doubt because the DNA end fits TRBJ2-7 better. Germline V gene sequence: CDR1 ENHRY, CDR2 SYGVKD. The length of the CDR3 is 14 residues. The CDR3 DNA sequence: TGTGCCACGGGCGGCGGGAGGACTACCTACGAGCAGTACTTC. Translating it yields CATGGGRTTYEQYF.

The J gene is TRBJ1-5, the V gene TRBV6-6; the D gene is possibly TRBD1 (6 bases). Per germline, CDR1 MNHNY and CDR2 SVGAGI (reference sequence). This CDR3 region has 14 residues. With 4 bases removed from V and 7 bases from J, the gap between germline ends came to 14 bases. Here the CDR3 DNA reads TGTGCCAGCAGTTCCCAGGGGCAAGGGCAGCCCCAGCATTTT. Its translation: CASSSQGQGQPQHF.

In the case of this clone: One end of the junction does not line up with germline, which may come from a read error. The chain joins TRBV29-1 to TRBJ2-7; D tentatively fits TRBD1 or TRBD2 (5 bases each). Germline V lookup: CDR1 SQVTM, CDR2 ANQGSEA. CDR3 length equals 15 residues. This CDR3 reads CSVKDRDPNSYEQYF. CDR3 nucleotides: TGCAGCGTTAAAGACCGGGACCCGAACTCCTACGAGCAGTACTTC.

In the case of this clone: The same CDR3 can be traced to other DNA sequences in this sample. The chain joins TRBV5-1 to TRBJ2-3; D unresolved. Trimming cost V 4 bases and J 3 bases, with 12 bases left between them. In germline, CDR1 is SGHRS, CDR2 YFSETQ. The CDR3 loop spans 14 amino acids. The CDR3 sequence is CASSGGPGTDTQYF. The CDR3 DNA reads TGCGCCAGCAGCGGCGGCCCTGGAACAGATACGCAGTATTTT.

The chain is built from TRBV30 and TRBJ2-5; D unclear. The germline V gene encodes CDR1 GTSNPN and CDR2 SVGIG (reference sequence). V lost 1 base and J lost 0, with 12 bases in between. The CDR3 consists of 15 residues. CDR3 nucleotides: TGTGCCTGGAGTGCCCTCGTGGGCTACCAAGAGACCCAGTACTTC. Encoded protein: CAWSALVGYQETQYF.

In nucleotides, the CDR3 is TGCGCCAGCAGTCCGGGACTAGCCTACGAGCAGTACTTC. This translates into CASSPGLAYEQYF. This chain connects TRBV10-1 to TRBJ2-7; 8 bases fit TRBD2. With 5 bases clipped from V and 2 bases from J, the junction kept 2 bases outside the gene matches. The germline V gene encodes CDR1 WNHNN and CDR2 SYGVQD (reference sequence). The CDR3 has 13 residues.

The chain combines TRBV5-1 with TRBJ2-7; TRBD1 is a possible D gene (5 bases). The CDR3 spans 12 residues. V was trimmed by 5 bases and J by 3 bases, leaving 9 bases between them. Germline V gene data show CDR1 as SGHRS and CDR2 as YFSETQ. The CDR3 nucleotides read TGCGCCAGCAGAGCAGGGAACTACGAGCAGTACTTC. It yields the protein CASRAGNYEQYF.

The rearrangement joins TRBV5-1 to TRBJ2-3; D not resolved. Trimming cost V 0 bases and J 0 bases, with 11 bases left between them. This CDR3 has 16 amino acids. Germline V gene data show CDR1 as SGHRS and CDR2 as YFSETQ. The CDR3 region is CASSLGRQSSTDTQYF. CDR3 in DNA: TGCGCCAGCAGCTTGGGCAGGCAATCTAGCACAGATACGCAGTATTTT.

This sequence joins TRBV19 and TRBJ1-2; D not certain. Germline loops: CDR1 LNHDA, CDR2 SQIVND (reference sequence). Between the trimmed V and J ends, which lost 7 bases and 2 bases, there was a span of 14 bases. The CDR3 extends over 14 amino acids. CDR3: CASTPWTGNYGYTF. The CDR3 bases are TGTGCCAGTACTCCTTGGACGGGGAACTATGGCTACACCTTC.

On this clone: This same CDR3 is encoded by further DNA sequences in the sample. CDR3 sequence reads: CASSIGLATDTQYF. CDR3 sequence (DNA): TGTGCCAGTAGTATCGGACTAGCGACAGATACGCAGTATTTT. This chain uses TRBV19 with TRBJ2-3; 9 bases map to TRBD2. Germline CDR1 reads LNHDA; CDR2 reads SQIVND (reference sequence). The CDR3 extends over 14 amino acids. Germline trimming cut 3 bases from V and 3 bases from J; bases unmatched to any gene: 1.

V usage is TRBV27 and J usage is TRBJ1-6; 9 bases match TRBD1. The germline V gene encodes CDR1 MNHEY and CDR2 SMNVEV (reference sequence). Trimming at V came to 5 bases and at J to 9 bases, leaving 5 bases not matched to a gene. The CDR3 loop spans 14 amino acids. The CDR3 spells CASSPGQGGSPLHF. The CDR3 DNA reads as TGTGCCAGCAGTCCGGGACAGGGAGGTTCACCCCTCCACTTT.

This chain links TRBV6-6 with TRBJ2-3; 9 nucleotides align to TRBD2. In germline, CDR1 is MNHNY, CDR2 SVGAGI (reference sequence). This CDR3 is built from 16 residues. V lost 4 bases and J lost 2; bases outside the gene matches: 7. For the CDR3, the DNA is TGTGCCAGCAGTTTTCCTCTAGCGGGATACACAGATACGCAGTATTTT. This translates into CASSFPLAGYTDTQYF.

This chain joins TRBV10-3 and TRBJ1-5; maybe TRBD1 (5 bases). The CDR3 length is 13 residues. Trimming removed 7 bases at V and 4 bases at J, with 11 bases between. CDR1 and CDR2 (germline): ENHRY, SYGVKD. The CDR3 DNA sequence: TGTGCCATCAAATCGGGGCAAAATCAGCCCCAGCATTTT. As protein: CAIKSGQNQPQHF.

Points on this clone: Within the sample, other DNA sequences also encode this same CDR3. J is TRBJ1-2 and V is TRBV9; 7 bases line up with TRBD1. With 4 bases clipped from V and 2 bases from J, the junction kept 2 bases outside the gene matches. CDR3 length: 13 amino acids. Germline lookup yields CDR1 SGDLS and CDR2 YYNGEE. CDR3: CASSPTGNYGYTF. The CDR3 nucleotides read TGTGCCAGCAGCCCGACAGGGAACTATGGCTACACCTTC.

The chain links TRBV6-6 to TRBJ2-3, with TRBD2 matching 8 bases. Trimming took 4 bases from V and 5 from J; bases not matched to a gene: 11. The CDR3 is 16 amino acids. Looked up from germline, CDR1 is MNHNY and CDR2 is SVGAGI (reference sequence). The CDR3 region has the DNA TGTGCCAGCAGTTCGGGGGGGCCTCTCGTTTTAGATACGCAGTATTTT. Its translation is CASSSGGPLVLDTQYF.

Note on this clone: The junction departs from germline at one end; a sequencing error may be responsible. V and J are TRBV6-4 and TRBJ2-7, with D perhaps assigned TRBD1 or TRBD2 (5 bases each). CDR3 length: 11 residues. Germline V gives CDR1 MRHNA, CDR2 SNTAGT. CDR3 protein: CASSDPYKGPF. The CDR3, as DNA: TGTGCCAGCAGTGACCCCTACAAGGGACCCTTC.

CDR3 sequence: CASSMTPDRANEKLFF. The CDR3 nucleotides read TGTGCCAGTAGTATGACACCGGACAGGGCTAATGAAAAACTGTTTTTT. The rearrangement joins TRBV19 to TRBJ1-4, with TRBD1 identical over 8 bases. V lost 3 bases and J lost 3; bases outside the gene matches: 6. Looked up from germline, CDR1 is LNHDA and CDR2 is SQIVND (reference sequence). This CDR3 contains 16 residues.

The chain combines TRBV5-1 with TRBJ2-3; D is uncertain. Germline V lookup: CDR1 SGHRS, CDR2 YFSETQ. CDR3 length: 16 amino acids. V was clipped by 3 bases and J by 1 base, with 15 bases between them. CDR3 residues: CASSSHYSKGTDTQYF. CDR3 nucleotides: TGCGCCAGCAGCTCTCACTACTCTAAAGGCACAGATACGCAGTATTTT. Looking up the rest from reference TRBV5-1 and TRBJ2-3 gives the full variable domain: KAGVTQTPRYLIKTRGQQVTLSCSPISGHRSVSWYQQTPGQGLQFLFEYFSETQRNKGNFPGRFSGRQFSNSRSEMNVSTLELGDSALYLCASSSHYSKGTDTQYFGPGTRLTVL.

The chain recombines TRBV28 with TRBJ1-2, with 8 bases matching TRBD1. The CDR3 is 13 residues long. The germline V gene encodes CDR1 MDHEN and CDR2 SYDVKM. V was clipped by 6 bases and J by 7 bases; unmatched bases: 7. The chain's CDR3 is CASRITGGGGYTF. Here the CDR3 DNA reads TGTGCCAGCAGAATAACAGGGGGGGGTGGCTACACCTTC.

A single count supports this clone. V and J are TRBV5-4 and TRBJ1-3, with TRBD1 identical over 10 bases. The CDR3 extends over 17 amino acids. The V gene's germline CDR1 is SGHNT and CDR2 YYREEE (reference sequence). V trimming: 0 bases; J trimming: 4 bases; junction bases outside the gene matches: 7. The CDR3 here is CASSLVPGQGPGNTIYF. The DNA of the CDR3 is TGTGCCAGCAGCTTGGTCCCGGGACAGGGGCCGGGAAACACCATATATTTT. Supplemented by reference TRBV5-4 and TRBJ1-3, the full variable domain reads ETGVTQSPTHLIKTRGQQVTLRCSSQSGHNTVSWYQQALGQGPQFIFQYYREEENGRGNFPPRFSGLQFPNYSSELNVNALELDDSALYLCASSLVPGQGPGNTIYFGEGSWLTVV.

The V and J genes are TRBV5-1 and TRBJ2-2; 9 bases agree with TRBD2. The CDR3 spans 16 residues. V shed 4 bases and J 6 bases; nucleotides not matched to a gene: 10. CDR1 and CDR2 (germline): SGHRS, YFSETQ. The DNA of the CDR3 is TGCGCCAGCAGCCAGACGACTAGCGGATTCTCCGGGGAGCTGTTTTTT. It yields the protein CASSQTTSGFSGELFF.